These T cell receptor beta chains were read from a single sample in a study of T cell repertoires in cytomegalovirus infection. Via MiXCR, TCRdb re-called the reads, giving one row per CDR3 protein. In the table there are hundreds of thousands of distinct CDR3 sequences, around 24% of which are singletons. Sequencing was done on a sample of CD8+ T cells from PBMCs. These receptors were taken from a human donor in good health (CMV status not recorded). Some clones in this sample may be carry-over from other donors' samples. CDR3s include the opening cysteine and the closing phenylalanine or tryptophan. The D gene is left open where the match is weak. Clone sizes are given selectively: once, few, many, or a class where the clone is expanded.

>few|TRBJ1-1|-|TRBV7-9
CASSSNPRQVEGNTEAFF
TGTGCCAGCAGCTCCAATCCCCGACAGGTGGAGGGGAACACTGAAGCTTTCTTT
>many|TRBJ2-3|-|TRBV24-1
CATSDPTDGEGTDTQYF
TGTGCCACCAGTGATCCTACGGACGGAGAGGGGACAGATACGCAGTATTTT
>many|TRBJ2-3|-|TRBV28
CASSLKGGSTDTQYF
TGTGCCAGCAGTTTGAAGGGGGGTAGCACAGATACGCAGTATTTT
>many|TRBJ2-7|TRBD1|TRBV4-1
CASSQGQGASYEQYF
TGCGCCAGCAGCCAAGGACAGGGGGCCTCCTACGAGCAGTACTTC
>-|TRBJ2-2|-|TRBV7-9
CASNLTPDTGELFF
TGTGCCAGCAACCTAACTCCAGACACCGGGGAGCTGTTTTTT
>few|TRBJ2-1|TRBD1|TRBV7-8
CASSPYSGTGGGEQFF
TGTGCCAGCAGCCCATACTCCGGGACAGGGGGAGGTGAGCAGTTCTTC
>-|TRBJ1-5|-|TRBV7-6
CASSLDSGSNQPQHF
TGTGCCAGCAGCTTAGATTCGGGTAGCAATCAGCCCCAGCATTTT
>-|TRBJ1-1|TRBD1|TRBV5-6
CASSLTPTGGEAFF
TGTGCCAGCAGCTTAACTCCGACAGGGGGTGAAGCTTTCTTT
>many|TRBJ2-1|TRBD2|TRBV7-2
CASSLESSGGDEQFF
TGTGCCAGCAGCTTAGAGTCTAGCGGGGGGGACGAGCAGTTCTTC
>many|TRBJ2-6|-|TRBV7-9
CASSQGATSGANVLTF
TGTGCCAGCAGCCAAGGGGCTACTTCTGGGGCCAACGTCCTGACTTTC
>-|TRBJ1-1|-|TRBV5-1
CASSLQNRGMNTEAFF
TGCGCCAGCAGCTTACAGAACAGAGGAATGAACACTGAAGCTTTCTTT
>many|TRBJ2-2|-|TRBV4-1
CASSHYGTSTPTGELFF
TGCGCCAGCAGCCATTACGGGACGTCAACACCCACCGGGGAGCTGTTTTTT
>few|TRBJ1-3|-|TRBV20-1
CSARVLDQEPGNTIYF
TGCAGTGCTAGAGTATTAGACCAAGAACCTGGAAACACCATATATTTT
>few|TRBJ2-1|-|TRBV20-1
CSARDHGGDFSYNEQFF
TGCAGTGCTAGAGATCATGGCGGGGACTTCTCCTACAATGAGCAGTTCTTC
>many|TRBJ2-1|-|TRBV11-2
CASSLDSGSYNEQFF
TGTGCCAGCAGCTTAGATAGCGGCTCCTACAATGAGCAGTTCTTC
>-|TRBJ2-3|TRBD2|TRBV14
CASSQDQAGAQSGTDTQYF
TGTGCCAGCAGCCAAGATCAAGCGGGGGCCCAATCCGGCACAGATACGCAGTATTTT
>many|TRBJ2-1|-|TRBV7-9
CASSQPTGNNEQFF
TGTGCCAGCAGCCAACCCACAGGGAATAATGAGCAGTTCTTC
>-|TRBJ2-1|TRBD2|TRBV6-5
CASSYSLAGDYNEQFF
TGTGCCAGCAGTTACTCGCTAGCGGGGGACTACAATGAGCAGTTCTTC
>-|TRBJ2-1|TRBD2|TRBV6-1
CASSASGGIYNEQFF
TGTGCCAGCAGTGCCAGCGGGGGAATTTACAATGAGCAGTTCTTC
>many|TRBJ2-7|TRBD2|TRBV7-2
CASSLARSGGLEQYF
TGTGCCAGCAGCTTAGCGCGTAGCGGGGGGCTCGAGCAGTACTTC
>-|TRBJ2-5|TRBD2|TRBV6-6
CASSYTFEGGGQETQYF
TGTGCCAGCAGTTACACCTTCGAGGGCGGGGGCCAAGAGACCCAGTACTTC
>few|TRBJ2-1|TRBD2|TRBV29-1
CSVLAGGPDEQFF
TGCAGCGTCCTAGCGGGGGGGCCAGATGAGCAGTTCTTC
>few|TRBJ1-5|-|TRBV6-6
CASSFRLSDQPQHF
TGTGCCAGCAGTTTCCGTCTTTCGGATCAGCCCCAGCATTTT
>-|TRBJ2-3|-|TRBV6-5
CASMLTVSTDTQYF
TGTGCCAGCATGCTGACAGTCAGTACAGATACGCAGTATTTT
>-|TRBJ2-7|-|TRBV20-1
CSARDRQGFEQYF
TGCAGTGCTAGAGATAGGCAGGGCTTTGAGCAGTACTTC
>-|TRBJ2-3|TRBD1|TRBV6-2/TRBV6-3
CASSYSTGNPPDTQYF
TGTGCCAGCAGTTACTCGACAGGGAACCCGCCAGATACGCAGTATTTT
>-|TRBJ1-2|TRBD1|TRBV28
CASSLWAGQEANYGYTF
TGTGCCAGCAGTTTATGGGCGGGACAGGAGGCTAACTATGGCTACACCTTC
>-|TRBJ2-3|-|TRBV7-9
CASSLLAGIENTDTQYF
TGTGCCAGCAGCTTACTCGCTGGGATTGAGAATACAGATACGCAGTATTTT
>many|TRBJ1-5|-|TRBV28
CASSFGVHQPQHF
TGTGCCAGCAGTTTTGGAGTCCATCAGCCCCAGCATTTT
>-|TRBJ2-1|TRBD1|TRBV7-8
CASSLSRDRGQVKDFYNEQFF
TGTGCCAGCAGCCTATCCCGGGACAGGGGGCAAGTAAAGGATTTCTACAATGAGCAGTTCTTC